This entry lists 19 T cell receptor beta chains sequenced from one sample in a study of cytomegalovirus exposure and HLA in healthy donors (dated by TCRdb to about 2017). Receptor libraries were prepared by the immunoSEQ multiplex PCR assay. For the multiplex PCR, a mixture combining 60 forward primers for TCR Vbeta segments and 13 reverse primers for TCR Jbeta segments was used. TCRdb took this table from immuneACCESS and kept in-frame rearrangements with V and J called. Such tables lack part of the clones; where checked against another copy, unresolved V genes explain under half of the gap, and the rest is unexplained. Counted in this sample were under 150,000 clones; roughly 84% of them appeared once. The top ten clones comprise around 2.5% of the sample. Material: PBMCs. These TCRs come from a boy aged 2 to 10 in good health and CMV-seronegative.

This clone was observed once. This chain links TRBV19 with TRBJ2-1, with 10 bases matching TRBD2. In germline, CDR1 is LNHDA, CDR2 SQIVND (reference sequence). The CDR3 totals 22 residues. J lost 3 bases, V lost 11 bases, and 31 bases had no gene match. As DNA, the CDR3 is TGTGCCTGCGCGGGGGTGGCTAGCGGGGGCCGGGTCGGCCGGGTTAACTACAATGAGCAGTTCTTC. Protein: CACAGVASGGRVGRVNYNEQFF. Together with reference TRBV19 and TRBJ2-1, the CDR3 gives the full variable domain: DGGITQSPKYLFRKEGQNVTLSCEQNLNHDAMYWYRQDPGQGLRLIYYSQIVNDFQKGDIAEGYSVSREKKESFPLTVTSAQKNPTAFYLCACAGVASGGRVGRVNYNEQFFGPGTRLTVL.

This sequence joins TRBV11-2 and TRBJ1-1; tentatively, D is TRBD1 (5 bases). The CDR3 totals 15 residues. V shed 1 base and J shed 4 bases, with 13 bases lying between them. From germline, CDR1 is SGHAT and CDR2 FQNNGV. DNA of the CDR3: TGTGCCAGCAGCTTAGGTGCAGGGATGAGCACTGAAGCTTTCTTT. Amino acid sequence: CASSLGAGMSTEAFF. Supplemented by reference TRBV11-2 and TRBJ1-1, the full variable domain reads EAGVAQSPRYKIIEKRQSVAFWCNPISGHATLYWYQQILGQGPKLLIQFQNNGVVDDSQLPKDRFSAERLKGVDSTLKIQPAKLEDSAVYLCASSLGAGMSTEAFFGQGTRLTVV.

This chain connects TRBV9 to TRBJ2-2, with unresolved D. This CDR3 is built from 13 residues. V lost 2 bases to trimming and J lost 7 bases, with 9 bases between them. Per the germline V gene, CDR1 is SGDLS and CDR2 is YYNGEE. The CDR3 DNA reads TGTGCCAGCAGCGTCAGGATAAACGGGGAGCTGTTTTTT. This codes for CASSVRINGELFF.

There are a few counts of this clone. The rearrangement links TRBV11-2 to TRBJ1-5, with 9 positions matching TRBD1. Germline CDR1 reads SGHAT; CDR2 reads FQNNGV. V shed 5 bases, J shed 7 bases, and the junction held 9 bases outside the gene matches. This CDR3 has 15 amino acids. CDR3 loop: CASSALQGAEQPQHF. CDR3 in DNA: TGTGCCAGCAGCGCACTACAGGGGGCCGAGCAGCCCCAGCATTTT. The full variable domain, its missing parts supplied by reference TRBV11-2 and TRBJ1-5, is EAGVAQSPRYKIIEKRQSVAFWCNPISGHATLYWYQQILGQGPKLLIQFQNNGVVDDSQLPKDRFSAERLKGVDSTLKIQPAKLEDSAVYLCASSALQGAEQPQHFGDGTRLSIL.

V gene TRBV11-2 combines with J gene TRBJ2-5; 10 positions agree with TRBD1. CDR1 SGHAT and CDR2 FQNNGV come from the germline V gene. Trimming took 4 bases from V and 5 from J; bases not matched to a gene: 7. The CDR3 spans 15 residues. CDR3 sequence: CASSSRGQGPETQYF. CDR3 nucleotide sequence: TGTGCCAGCAGCTCGAGGGGACAGGGGCCGGAGACCCAGTACTTC. The whole variable domain, remainder taken from reference TRBV11-2 and TRBJ2-5, is EAGVAQSPRYKIIEKRQSVAFWCNPISGHATLYWYQQILGQGPKLLIQFQNNGVVDDSQLPKDRFSAERLKGVDSTLKIQPAKLEDSAVYLCASSSRGQGPETQYFGPGTRLLVL.

The chain recombines TRBV9 with TRBJ1-2, with 8 bases aligning to TRBD1. The CDR3 sequence is 15 residues long. The junction had 9 bases not matched to a gene; V was cut back by 4 bases and J by 4 bases. Germline loops: CDR1 SGDLS, CDR2 YYNGEE. The CDR3 spells CASSIRTGSSYGYTF. The CDR3 nucleotides read TGTGCCAGCAGCATAAGGACAGGGAGCTCCTATGGCTACACCTTC.

This clone has just one count. The V call is TRBV4-1, the J call TRBJ2-7; 9 bases are a match to TRBD1. Germline loops: CDR1 MGHRA, CDR2 YSYEKL. Trimming took 2 bases from V and 4 from J; bases not matched to a gene: 6. There are 15 residues in the CDR3. Here the CDR3 DNA reads TGCGCCAGCAGCCAACCCCGGGACAGGGCTTACGAGCAGTACTTC. Amino acid sequence: CASSQPRDRAYEQYF.

The chain joins TRBV18 to TRBJ2-3; a possible D gene is TRBD2 (5 bases). Per germline, CDR1 KGHSH and CDR2 LQKENI. This CDR3 is 17 amino acids long. V was shortened by 3 bases and J by 0 bases, with 16 bases between the two germline ends. The CDR3: CASSPYGGRPSTDTQYF. DNA for the CDR3: TGTGCCAGCTCACCGTATGGAGGTCGGCCGAGCACAGATACGCAGTATTTT.

The rearrangement links TRBV28 to TRBJ2-4; 8 bases are shared with TRBD2. Germline V gene sequence: CDR1 MDHEN, CDR2 SYDVKM. CDR3 length: 16 residues. V lost 3 bases, J lost 2 bases, and 6 bases stayed unmatched. In DNA form, the CDR3 reads TGTGCCAGCAGTTTGGCTAGCGGGTTACCCAAAAACATTCAGTACTTC. Its protein is CASSLASGLPKNIQYF.

J is TRBJ2-3 and V is TRBV19, with a tentative D call TRBD2 (5 bases). This CDR3 comprises 16 residues. CDR1 is LNHDA, CDR2 SQIVND, per germline (reference sequence). V dropped 6 bases and J dropped 2 bases, with 18 bases sitting between them. Written as DNA, the CDR3 is TGTGCCAGTAGCAAATTTAGCGTCTTACACACAGATACGCAGTATTTT. Translated: CASSKFSVLHTDTQYF.

The chain links TRBV19 to TRBJ1-5; the match to TRBD1 covers 8 bases. The germline gives CDR1 LNHDA, CDR2 SQIVND (reference sequence). Losses at the gene ends were 5 bases for V and 9 bases for J; bases not matched to a gene: 9. This CDR3 region has 14 residues. Here the CDR3 DNA reads TGTGCCAGTAGTTTTGGACAGGGCCCAGGGCCCCAGCATTTT. It codes for CASSFGQGPGPQHF.

The chain recombines TRBV10-3 with TRBJ2-6; 9 bases match TRBD1. CDR1 and CDR2 from the germline V gene are ENHRY and SYGVKD. Trimming at V came to 8 bases and at J to 0 bases, leaving 17 bases not matched to a gene. The CDR3 has 20 residues. The CDR3 sequence: CAILGDRPGTGFSGANVLTF. CDR3 coding DNA: TGTGCCATCTTGGGCGACCGGCCCGGGACAGGGTTCTCTGGGGCCAACGTCCTGACTTTC.

This sequence joins TRBV13 and TRBJ2-1; 8 positions match TRBD2. Germline CDR1 is PRHDT and CDR2 is FYEKMQ (reference sequence). The CDR3 runs to 15 residues. The J segment lost 2 bases and the V segment lost 3 bases, leaving 3 bases of the junction unmatched. DNA for the CDR3: TGTGCCAGCAGCTTTGAACTAGCGGCCTACAATGAGCAGTTCTTC. This codes for CASSFELAAYNEQFF.

The chain carries TRBV13 and TRBJ2-1; 16 positions match TRBD2. The J segment lost 7 bases and the V segment lost 6 bases, leaving 12 bases of the junction unmatched. The CDR3 extends over 18 amino acids. Germline CDR1 reads PRHDT; CDR2 reads FYEKMQ (reference sequence). The CDR3 here is CASRPGLAGGPYRNEQFF. In DNA, the CDR3 is TGTGCCAGCAGACCGGGACTAGCGGGGGGGCCTTACAGGAATGAGCAGTTCTTC.

The rearrangement joins TRBV29-1 to TRBJ2-7; 9 bases agree with TRBD2. CDR3 length: 15 residues. Looked up from germline, CDR1 is SQVTM and CDR2 is ANQGSEA. J lost 2 bases, V lost 5 bases, and 10 bases had no gene match. This CDR3 is CSVQGKGGRAYEQYF. The CDR3, as DNA: TGCAGCGTTCAGGGGAAGGGCGGGAGGGCCTACGAGCAGTACTTC.

The chain links TRBV5-6 to TRBJ2-5; 7 bases align to TRBD1. This CDR3 has 12 amino acids. V shed 0 bases, J shed 11 bases, and the junction held 4 bases outside the gene matches. Germline CDR1 reads SGHDT; CDR2 reads YYEEEE. The CDR3 nucleotides read TGTGCCAGCAGCTTGGCCAGGGGGAAGCAGTACTTC. Amino acids: CASSLARGKQYF. The whole variable domain, filled in from reference TRBV5-6 and TRBJ2-5, reads DAGVTQSPTHLIKTRGQQVTLRCSPKSGHDTVSWYQQALGQGPQFIFQYYEEEERQRGNFPDRFSGHQFPNYSSELNVNALLLGDSALYLCASSLARGKQYFGPGTRLLVL.

The V and J genes are TRBV15 and TRBJ2-5; D call uncertain. CDR3 length equals 13 residues. Germline CDR1 is LNHNV and CDR2 is YYDKDF (reference sequence). The germline V and J ends were trimmed by 0 bases and 5 bases, with 7 bases remaining between them. CDR3 sequence (DNA): TGTGCCACCAGCAGAGATACAATGGAGACCCAGTACTTC. Protein sequence: CATSRDTMETQYF.

A remark on this clone: This CDR3 is also generated by other DNA sequences in the sample. CDR3 protein: CASSASGGTDTQYF. The DNA for the CDR3 is TGTGCCAGCAGTGCTAGCGGGGGGACAGATACGCAGTATTTT. The gene calls are TRBV6-4 and TRBJ2-3, with 11 bases matching TRBD2. J was trimmed by 3 bases and V by 4 bases; bases with no gene match: 0. The CDR3 consists of 14 residues. Germline V CDR1 and CDR2: MRHNA, SNTAGT.

The rearrangement links TRBV9 to TRBJ1-3; D is perhaps TRBD1 (5 bases). CDR1 is SGDLS and CDR2 is YYNGEE in the germline V gene. Trimming pared 3 bases from V and 6 bases from J, leaving 25 bases between. The CDR3 loop spans 18 amino acids. CDR3 DNA sequence: TGTGCCAGCAGCGCCACTACTGAGCGTGACAGACGAGCAAACACCATATATTTT. This sequence encodes CASSATTERDRRANTIYF.